Listed below are T cell receptor beta chains from one sample, sequenced in a study of PD-1 blockade in mismatch repair-deficient tumors. The table came from immunoSEQ multiplex PCR; TCRdb's copy has only in-frame clones and leaves some out. The sample has some 100,000 clones, about 79% seen once. This specimen consisted of peripheral blood, obtained approximately 35 weeks after starting pembrolizumab. These receptors came from an adult with mismatch repair-deficient cancer. The CDR3 runs from the conserved cysteine through the conserved F or W. D genes are given only for firm matches. Rows may omit the clone size; those that give it use once, few, many or a size class.

v_gene	abundance	j_gene	d_gene	CDR3nt	CDR3aa
TRBV11-1	once	TRBJ2-1	TRBD2	TGTGCCAGCAGCTTATTCTCAAGTAGCGGGAGTGGAAACAATGAGCAGTTCTTC	CASSLFSSSGSGNNEQFF
TRBV9	-	TRBJ2-1	TRBD2	TGTGCCAGCAGCGTAGCATTCTTGGGACTAAAAGACAATGAGCAGTTCTTC	CASSVAFLGLKDNEQFF
TRBV5-1	-	TRBJ1-2	-	TGCGCCAGCAGCTTGGAACAGGGCCTCTATGGCTACACCTTC	CASSLEQGLYGYTF
TRBV7-8	-	TRBJ2-7	-	TGTGCCAGCAGCTCCGCGGGACTCAGCAGCTCCTACGAGCAGTACTTC	CASSSAGLSSSYEQYF
TRBV13	-	TRBJ1-4	-	TGTGCCAGCAGCTCGAGAGGGTATGAAAAACTGTTTTTT	CASSSRGYEKLFF
TRBV27	-	TRBJ2-1	-	TGTGCCAGCAGTTTATCTTGGGGGAATGAGCAGTTCTTC	CASSLSWGNEQFF
TRBV7-2	-	TRBJ2-7	TRBD2	TGTGCCAGCAGCCCAGGCGGGACTAGCGGGTTCTCCTACGAGCAGTACTTC	CASSPGGTSGFSYEQYF
TRBV5-8	-	TRBJ1-1	-	TGTGCCAGCAGCTTGCAGGCAGGTCTCATGAACACTGAAGCTTTCTTT	CASSLQAGLMNTEAFF
TRBV7-8	-	TRBJ2-7	-	TGTGCCAGCAGCTTGGGCAGGGATTATCGGTATGAGTACTTC	CASSLGRDYRYEYF
TRBV25-1	-	TRBJ2-5	TRBD2	TGTGCCAGCAGTGACTCTGGACTAGCGGGAGCCCTAGGAGAGACCCAGTACTTC	CASSDSGLAGALGETQYF
TRBV7-8	few	TRBJ2-7	TRBD1	TGTGCCAGCAGCCTGGACAGGGACCACGAGCAGTACTTC	CASSLDRDHEQYF
TRBV11-2	-	TRBJ1-4	TRBD1	TGTGCCAGCAGCTCCGGACAGGGGGTTGAAAAACTGTTTTTT	CASSSGQGVEKLFF
TRBV9	-	TRBJ2-1	-	TGTGCCAGCAACCCAGGGGGCGGGAGAGGTAATGAGCAGTTCTTC	CASNPGGGRGNEQFF